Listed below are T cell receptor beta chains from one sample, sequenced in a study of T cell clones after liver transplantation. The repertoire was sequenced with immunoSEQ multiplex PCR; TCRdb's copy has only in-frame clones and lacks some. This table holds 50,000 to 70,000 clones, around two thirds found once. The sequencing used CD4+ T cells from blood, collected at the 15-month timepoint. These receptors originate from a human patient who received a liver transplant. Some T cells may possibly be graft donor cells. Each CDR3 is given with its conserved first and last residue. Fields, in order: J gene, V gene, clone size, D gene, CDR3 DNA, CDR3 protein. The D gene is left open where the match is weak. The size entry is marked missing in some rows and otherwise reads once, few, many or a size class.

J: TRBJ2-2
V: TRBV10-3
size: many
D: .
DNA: TGTGCCATCAGCGGGACCAGCGGGGAGCTGTTTTTT
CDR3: CAISGTSGELFF

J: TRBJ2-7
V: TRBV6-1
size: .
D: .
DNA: TGTGCCAGCAGTGAGCCGGGGGCGTGGGGAAAGTACGAGCAGTACTTC
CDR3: CASSEPGAWGKYEQYF

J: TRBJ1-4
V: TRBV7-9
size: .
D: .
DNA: TGTGCCAGCAGCTTAGCAATGGGTGCAACTAATGAAAAACTGTTTTTT
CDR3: CASSLAMGATNEKLFF

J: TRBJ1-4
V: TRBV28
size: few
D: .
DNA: TGTGCCAGCAGTCGAGTTCAGGGTGCCCATAATGAAAAACTGTTTTTT
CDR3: CASSRVQGAHNEKLFF

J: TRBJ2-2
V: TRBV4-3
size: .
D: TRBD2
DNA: TGCGCCAGCAGCCAAGGCGCGGGGGAGGCGACCGGGGAGCTGTTTTTT
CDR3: CASSQGAGEATGELFF

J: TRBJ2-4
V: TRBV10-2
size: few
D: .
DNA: TGCGCCAGCAGTTTGCCAGGGGAGAACATTCAGTACTTC
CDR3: CASSLPGENIQYF

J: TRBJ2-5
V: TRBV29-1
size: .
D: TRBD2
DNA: TGCAGCGTTCGGGGGACTAGCGGGGAAGAGACCCAGTACTTC
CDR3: CSVRGTSGEETQYF

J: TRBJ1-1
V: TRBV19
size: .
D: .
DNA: TGTGCCAGTAGATTGTTCGGACAGATAAACACTGAAGCTTTCTTT
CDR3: CASRLFGQINTEAFF

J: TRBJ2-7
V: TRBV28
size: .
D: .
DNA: TGTGCCAGTAAACCGGGACAAAGCTCCTACGAGCAGTACTTC
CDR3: CASKPGQSSYEQYF

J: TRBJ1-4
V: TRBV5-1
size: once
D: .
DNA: TGCGCCAGCAGCTTAGTGGGGCGGACTAATGAAAAACTGTTTTTT
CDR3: CASSLVGRTNEKLFF

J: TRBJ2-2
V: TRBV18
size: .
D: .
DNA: TGTGCCATACCGGAATCGAACGGCGGGGAGCTGTTTTTT
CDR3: CAIPESNGGELFF

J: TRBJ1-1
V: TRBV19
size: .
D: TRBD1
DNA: TGTGCCAGTAGTAGAGACAGGGGGAACACTGAAGCTTTCTTT
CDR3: CASSRDRGNTEAFF

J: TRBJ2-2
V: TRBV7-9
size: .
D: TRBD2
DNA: TGTGCCAGCAGCCAAGAAACTAGCGGCGCGAACACCGGGGAGCTGTTTTTT
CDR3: CASSQETSGANTGELFF

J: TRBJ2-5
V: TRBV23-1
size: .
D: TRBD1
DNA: TGCGCCAGCAGTCAAGACAGGGGGCAAGAGACCCAGTACTTC
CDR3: CASSQDRGQETQYF

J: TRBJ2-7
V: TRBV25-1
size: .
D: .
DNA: TGTGCCAGCAGTGGAGAAAGGGCTAAAGTGAGGTCCTACGAGCAGTACTTC
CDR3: CASSGERAKVRSYEQYF

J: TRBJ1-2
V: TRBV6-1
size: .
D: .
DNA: TGTGCCAGCAGTGAAACCCAGGGAGACTATGGCTACACCTTC
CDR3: CASSETQGDYGYTF

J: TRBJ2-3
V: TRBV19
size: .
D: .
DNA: TGTGCCAGTAGTAAAAGAGTACCAGATACGCAGTATTTT
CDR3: CASSKRVPDTQYF

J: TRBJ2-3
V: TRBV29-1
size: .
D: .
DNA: TGCAGCGTTGTCCGAGACAACCCCACAGATACGCAGTATTTT
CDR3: CSVVRDNPTDTQYF

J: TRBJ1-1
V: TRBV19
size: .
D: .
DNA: TGTGCCAGTACCCGACTGGGGGAGACTGAAGCTTTCTTT
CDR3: CASTRLGETEAFF

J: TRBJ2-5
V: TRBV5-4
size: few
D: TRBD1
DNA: TGTGCCAGCAGCTTGCAGGGGGCGGTGGAGACCCAGTACTTC
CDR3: CASSLQGAVETQYF

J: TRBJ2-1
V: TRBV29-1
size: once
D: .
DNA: TGCAGCGTTGGTGGGGCCGGGGGAGAGCAGTTCTTC
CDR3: CSVGGAGGEQFF

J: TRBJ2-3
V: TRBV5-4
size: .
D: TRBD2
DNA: TGTGCCAGCAGCCCTGAGCGGGGTCGCACAGATACGCAGTATTTT
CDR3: CASSPERGRTDTQYF

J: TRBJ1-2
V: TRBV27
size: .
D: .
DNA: TGTGCCAGCAGCCAGAACTGGGCCTTAGGAGGCTACACCTTC
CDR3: CASSQNWALGGYTF

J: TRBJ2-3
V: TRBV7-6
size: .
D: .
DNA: TGTGCCAGCAGCCCTACTGGGCTCACAGATACGCAGTATTTT
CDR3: CASSPTGLTDTQYF

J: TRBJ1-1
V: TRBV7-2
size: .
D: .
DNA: TGTGCCAGCAGCCTGCGGGGTAGCCCTGAAGCTTTCTTT
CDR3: CASSLRGSPEAFF

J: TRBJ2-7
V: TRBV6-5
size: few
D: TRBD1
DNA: TGTGCCAGCAAAGACGGGACAGGGTGGTTCTACGAGCAGTACTTC
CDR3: CASKDGTGWFYEQYF

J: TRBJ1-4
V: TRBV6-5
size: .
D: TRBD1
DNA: TGTGCCAGCAGTGGGGGACAGGGAGGGGAAAAACTGTTTTTT
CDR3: CASSGGQGGEKLFF

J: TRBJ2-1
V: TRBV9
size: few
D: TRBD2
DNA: TGTGCCAGCAGCTTGAGCTGGGGACTAGCGGGGGCCTCTAGCTCCTACAATGAGCAGTTCTTC
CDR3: CASSLSWGLAGASSSYNEQFF

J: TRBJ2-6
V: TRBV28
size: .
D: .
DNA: TGTGCCAGCAGTTTACAGTTCTCTGGGGCCAACGTCCTGACTTTC
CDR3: CASSLQFSGANVLTF

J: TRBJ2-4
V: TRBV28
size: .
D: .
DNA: TGTGCCAGCAGTTTAGCCAGGGAAAACATTCAGTACTTC
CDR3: CASSLARENIQYF

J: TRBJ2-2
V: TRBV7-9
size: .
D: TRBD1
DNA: TGTGCCAGCAGCTCCCGGGACAGGAACACCGGGGAGCTGTTTTTT
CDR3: CASSSRDRNTGELFF

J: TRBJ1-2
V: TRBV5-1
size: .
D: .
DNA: TGCGCCAGCAGCTTATGGACGGGCAGCTCGAGCTATGGCTACACCTTC
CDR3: CASSLWTGSSSYGYTF